This T cell receptor (beta chain) appears in the sequencing data of a study of cytomegalovirus exposure and HLA in healthy donors. Overall study findings and caveats: Researchers reported that a few CMV-associated chains were confirmed in vitro as CMV antigen-specific. Reported findings show TCR beta sequences accurately forecast HLA-A and HLA-B alleles in most subjects. In a later analysis, productive TCRs from donors in an Asian-associated ancestry cluster reportedly carried fewer N-insertions than the cohort mean.

With regard to this clone: Its antigen is unidentified.

The PCR was carried out with 60 Vbeta primers and 13 Jbeta primers. Generated by immunoSEQ multiplex PCR, the TCRdb table keeps only in-frame clones and is missing some. The table lists about 85,000 clones, approximately 80% of them singletons. Sequencing was performed on PBMCs. This clonotype originated in a woman aged 45 to 65 in good health and CMV-seropositive.

The CDR3 region is CASSIADRENQPQHF. CDR3 sequence (DNA): TGTGCCAGTAGTATAGCCGACAGGGAGAATCAGCCCCAGCATTTT. The chain joins TRBV19 to TRBJ1-5, with 7 nucleotides matching TRBD1. Germline V gene lookup returns CDR1 LNHDA and CDR2 SQIVND (reference sequence). V dropped 1 base and J dropped 4; count of bases not matched to a gene: 4. CDR3 size: 15 residues. Complete variable domain (other parts from reference TRBV19 and TRBJ1-5): DGGITQSPKYLFRKEGQNVTLSCEQNLNHDAMYWYRQDPGQGLRLIYYSQIVNDFQKGDIAEGYSVSREKKESFPLTVTSAQKNPTAFYLCASSIADRENQPQHFGDGTRLSIL.